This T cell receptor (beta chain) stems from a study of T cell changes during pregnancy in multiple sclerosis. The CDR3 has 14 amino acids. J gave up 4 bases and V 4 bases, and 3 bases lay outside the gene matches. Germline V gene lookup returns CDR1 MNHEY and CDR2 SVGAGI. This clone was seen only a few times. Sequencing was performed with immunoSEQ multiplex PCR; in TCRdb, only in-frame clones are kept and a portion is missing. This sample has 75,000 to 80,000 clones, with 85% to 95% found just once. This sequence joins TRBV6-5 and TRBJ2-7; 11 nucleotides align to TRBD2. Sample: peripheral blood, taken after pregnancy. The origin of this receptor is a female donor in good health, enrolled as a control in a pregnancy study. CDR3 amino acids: CASSFTSGRYEQYF. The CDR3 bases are TGTGCCAGCAGTTTTACTAGCGGGAGATACGAGCAGTACTTC.